The clone carrying this T cell receptor (beta chain) was seen more than once but under ten times. Its antigen is not identified. Previously published methods and listed TCR primers were used for the bulk TCR libraries. TCRdb passed the PCR reads through MiXCR, listing each CDR3 protein once. The data hold some 680,000 distinct CDR3 sequences, with 25% observed a single time. Researchers sorted naive CD8 T cells as cells that were CD8+CD4-CCR7+CD45RA+. Germline CDR1 reads MDHEN; CDR2 reads SYDVKM. The length of the CDR3 is 15 residues. Unmatched junction bases numbered 6, after V lost 7 bases and J lost 6 bases. The data belong to a study of molecular identifiers for immune sequencing clone quantification. Study-wide points: Among some 910,000 naive cells, as was reported, spiked Jurkat TCR RNA from one cell was detectable.

What was sequenced was naive CD8+ T cells from blood, with Jurkat cell RNA spiked in. Subset defined: FACS-sorted CD8+CD4-CCR7+CD45RA+ naive T cells. J is TRBJ2-1 and V is TRBV28; TRBD2 aligns across 13 bases. The sequence came from a human donor in good health. Some libraries in this study had Jurkat cell RNA spiked in. CDR3: CASNERTSGSNEQFF. The CDR3 coding sequence is TGTGCCAGCAACGAGCGGACTAGCGGGAGCAATGAGCAGTTCTTC.